This TCR beta chain is drawn from a study of technical replicates of blood from several donors. This clone was counted once. Germline V lookup: CDR1 MGHDK, CDR2 SYGVNS. This CDR3 spans 14 amino acids. The trim removed 3 bases at V and 4 bases at J, leaving 5 bases unmatched. Repertoires were generated with immunoSEQ multiplex PCR, while TCRdb's copy carries only in-frame clones and drops some. The sample consists of 60,000 to 75,000 clones, under 98% of them appearing once. This receptor was identified in a human donor in good health. V is TRBV25-1 and J is TRBJ1-1, with 7 bases that match TRBD1. Sequences were obtained from T cells isolated from PBMCs. CDR3 in amino acids: CASSERDRATEAFF. The DNA of the CDR3 is TGTGCCAGCAGTGAGCGAGACAGGGCCACTGAAGCTTTCTTT.